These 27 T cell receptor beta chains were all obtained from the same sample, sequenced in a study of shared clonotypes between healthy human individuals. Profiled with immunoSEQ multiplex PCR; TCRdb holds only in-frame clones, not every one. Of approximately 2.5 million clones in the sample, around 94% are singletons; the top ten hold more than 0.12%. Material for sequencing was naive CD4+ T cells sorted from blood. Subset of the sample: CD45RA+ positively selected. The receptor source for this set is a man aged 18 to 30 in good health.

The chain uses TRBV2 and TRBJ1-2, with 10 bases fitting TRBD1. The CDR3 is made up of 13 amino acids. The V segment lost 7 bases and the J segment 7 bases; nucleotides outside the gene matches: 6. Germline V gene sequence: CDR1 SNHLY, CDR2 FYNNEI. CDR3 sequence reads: CASKGQGVSGYTF. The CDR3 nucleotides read TGTGCCAGCAAAGGACAGGGGGTGTCTGGCTACACCTTC.

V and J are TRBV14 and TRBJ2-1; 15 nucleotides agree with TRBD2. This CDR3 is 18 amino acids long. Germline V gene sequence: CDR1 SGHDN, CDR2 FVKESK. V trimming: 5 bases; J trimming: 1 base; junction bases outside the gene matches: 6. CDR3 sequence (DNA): TGTGCCAGCAGCTTTTGGACTAGCGGGGGGGCTTCCTACAATGAGCAGTTCTTC. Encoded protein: CASSFWTSGGASYNEQFF. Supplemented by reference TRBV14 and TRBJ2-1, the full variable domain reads EAGVTQFPSHSVIEKGQTVTLRCDPISGHDNLYWYRRVMGKEIKFLLHFVKESKQDESGMPNNRFLAERTGGTYSTLKVQPAELEDSGVYFCASSFWTSGGASYNEQFFGPGTRLTVL.

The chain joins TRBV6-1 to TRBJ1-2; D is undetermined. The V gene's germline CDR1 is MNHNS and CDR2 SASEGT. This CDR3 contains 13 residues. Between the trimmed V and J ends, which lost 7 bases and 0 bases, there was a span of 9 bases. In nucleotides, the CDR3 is TGTGCCAGCAATGGGTGGACTAACTATGGCTACACCTTC. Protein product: CASNGWTNYGYTF.

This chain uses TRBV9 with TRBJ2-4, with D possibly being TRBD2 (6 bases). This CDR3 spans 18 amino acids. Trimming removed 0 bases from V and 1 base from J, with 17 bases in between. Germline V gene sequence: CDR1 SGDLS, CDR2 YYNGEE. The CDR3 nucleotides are TGTGCCAGCAGCGTAGGGGACTGGCTGTCTACGGCCAAAAACATTCAGTACTTC. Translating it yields CASSVGDWLSTAKNIQYF.

The CDR3 loop is CASSFRSQETQYF. CDR3 bases: TGTGCCAGCAGCTTTCGGTCCCAAGAGACCCAGTACTTC. The chain uses TRBV5-4 and TRBJ2-5; D remains ambiguous. Trimming stripped 2 bases from V and 1 base from J, with 6 bases between. The CDR3 runs to 13 residues. Germline lookup yields CDR1 SGHNT and CDR2 YYREEE (reference sequence).

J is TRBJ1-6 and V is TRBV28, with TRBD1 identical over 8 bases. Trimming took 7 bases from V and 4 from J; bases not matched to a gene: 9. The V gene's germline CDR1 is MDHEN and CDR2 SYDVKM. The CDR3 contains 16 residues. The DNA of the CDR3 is TGTGCCAGCAATCCCTGGACAGGGCTTTATAATTCACCCCTCCACTTT. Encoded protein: CASNPWTGLYNSPLHF.

The CDR3 sequence is CASSSTGTSVYNEQFF. The CDR3 DNA is TGTGCCAGCAGTTCGACCGGGACTAGCGTCTACAATGAGCAGTTCTTC. The chain couples TRBV6-5 to TRBJ2-1, with 10 bases identical to TRBD2. Per germline, CDR1 MNHEY and CDR2 SVGAGI. With V trimmed by 4 bases and J by 3 bases, 6 bases remained unmatched. The CDR3 loop spans 16 amino acids.

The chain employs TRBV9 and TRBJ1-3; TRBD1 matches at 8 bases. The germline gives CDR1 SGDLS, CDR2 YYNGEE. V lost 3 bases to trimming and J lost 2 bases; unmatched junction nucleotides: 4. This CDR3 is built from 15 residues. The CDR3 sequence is CASSAGGLAGNTIYF. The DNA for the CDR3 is TGTGCCAGCAGCGCAGGGGGCTTGGCTGGAAACACCATATATTTT.

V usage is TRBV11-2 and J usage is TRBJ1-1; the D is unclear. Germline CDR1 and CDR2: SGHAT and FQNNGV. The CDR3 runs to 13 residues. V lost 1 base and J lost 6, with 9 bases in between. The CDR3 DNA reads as TGTGCCAGCAGCTTAGGAATAGACTCTGAAGCTTTCTTT. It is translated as CASSLGIDSEAFF.

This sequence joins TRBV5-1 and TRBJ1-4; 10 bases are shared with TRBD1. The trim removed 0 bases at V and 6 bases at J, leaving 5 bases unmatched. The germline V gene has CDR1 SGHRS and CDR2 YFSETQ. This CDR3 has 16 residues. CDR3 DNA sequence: TGCGCCAGCAGCTTGGGGGTCGACAGGGGGCATGAAAAACTGTTTTTT. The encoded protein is CASSLGVDRGHEKLFF.

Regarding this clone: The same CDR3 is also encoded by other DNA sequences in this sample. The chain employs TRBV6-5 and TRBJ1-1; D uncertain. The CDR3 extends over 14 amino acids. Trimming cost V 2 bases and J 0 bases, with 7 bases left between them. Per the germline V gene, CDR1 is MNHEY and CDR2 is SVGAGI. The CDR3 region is CASSYKGMNTEAFF. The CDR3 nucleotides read TGTGCCAGCAGTTACAAGGGCATGAACACTGAAGCTTTCTTT.

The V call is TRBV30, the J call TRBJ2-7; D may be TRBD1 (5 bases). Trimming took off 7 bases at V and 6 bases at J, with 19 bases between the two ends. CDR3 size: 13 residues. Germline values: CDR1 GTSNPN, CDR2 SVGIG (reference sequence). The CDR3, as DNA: TGTGCCTCCCTCCTCCAGGGAAACCGCGAGCAGTACTTC. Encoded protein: CASLLQGNREQYF.

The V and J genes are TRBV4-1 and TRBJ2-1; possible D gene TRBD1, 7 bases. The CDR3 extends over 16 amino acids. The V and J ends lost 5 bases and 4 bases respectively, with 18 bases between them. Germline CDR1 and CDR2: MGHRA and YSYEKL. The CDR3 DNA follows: TGCGCCAGCAGCAATGTAGGGCAGGGGGGTTACAATGAGCAGTTCTTC. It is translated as CASSNVGQGGYNEQFF.

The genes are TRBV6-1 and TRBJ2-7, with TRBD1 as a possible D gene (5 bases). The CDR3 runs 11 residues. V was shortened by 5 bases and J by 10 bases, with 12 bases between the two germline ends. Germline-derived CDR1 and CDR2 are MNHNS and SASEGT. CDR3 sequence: CASSNSDIQYF. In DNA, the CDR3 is TGTGCCAGCAGTAACTCGGACATACAGTACTTC.

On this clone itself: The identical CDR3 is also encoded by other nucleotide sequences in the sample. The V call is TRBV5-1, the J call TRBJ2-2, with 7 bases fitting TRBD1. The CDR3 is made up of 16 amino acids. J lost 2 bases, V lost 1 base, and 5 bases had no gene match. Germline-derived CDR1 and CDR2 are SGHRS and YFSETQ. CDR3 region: CASSLTGALNTGELFF. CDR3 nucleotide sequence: TGCGCCAGCAGCTTGACAGGGGCGTTAAACACCGGGGAGCTGTTTTTT.

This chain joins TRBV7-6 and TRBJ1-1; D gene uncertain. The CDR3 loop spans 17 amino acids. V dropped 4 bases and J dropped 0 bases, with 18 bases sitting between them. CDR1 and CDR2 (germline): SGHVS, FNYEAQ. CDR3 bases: TGTGCCAGCAGCTCTGGACTGATTGATTATATGAACACTGAAGCTTTCTTT. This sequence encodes CASSSGLIDYMNTEAFF.

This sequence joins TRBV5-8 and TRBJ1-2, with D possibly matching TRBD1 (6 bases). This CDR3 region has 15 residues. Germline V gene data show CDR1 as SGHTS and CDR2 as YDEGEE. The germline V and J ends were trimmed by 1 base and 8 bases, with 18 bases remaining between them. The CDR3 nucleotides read TGTGCCAGCAGCTTGTGGAACGTTGGGGGCGGAGGCTACACCTTC. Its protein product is CASSLWNVGGGGYTF.

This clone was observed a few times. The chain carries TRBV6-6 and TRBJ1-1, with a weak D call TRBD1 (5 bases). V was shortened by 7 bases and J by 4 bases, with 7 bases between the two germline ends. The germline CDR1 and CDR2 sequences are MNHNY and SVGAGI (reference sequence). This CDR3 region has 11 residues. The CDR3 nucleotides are TGTGCCAGCAACAGGCTCACTGAAGCTTTCTTT. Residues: CASNRLTEAFF.

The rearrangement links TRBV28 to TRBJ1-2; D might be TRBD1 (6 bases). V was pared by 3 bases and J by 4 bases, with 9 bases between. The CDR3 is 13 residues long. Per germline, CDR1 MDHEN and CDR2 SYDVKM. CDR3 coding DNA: TGTGCCAGCAGTTTCGGACAGATCTATGGCTACACCTTC. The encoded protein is CASSFGQIYGYTF.

The CDR3 sequence: CASRTGSAGINEQFF. As DNA, the CDR3 is TGTGCCAGCAGAACCGGGTCGGCAGGTATTAATGAGCAGTTCTTC. The chain carries TRBV6-1 and TRBJ2-1; D is unclear. The CDR3 is made up of 15 amino acids. Trimming cost V 6 bases and J 7 bases, with 19 bases left between them. Germline-derived CDR1 and CDR2 are MNHNS and SASEGT.

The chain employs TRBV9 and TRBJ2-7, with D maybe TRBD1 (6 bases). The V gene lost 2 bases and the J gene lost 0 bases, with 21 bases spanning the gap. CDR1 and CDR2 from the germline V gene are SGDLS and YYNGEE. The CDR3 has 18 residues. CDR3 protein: CASSVHPSVRGNSYEQYF. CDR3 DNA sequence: TGTGCCAGCAGCGTCCACCCTTCGGTTAGGGGGAACTCCTACGAGCAGTACTTC.

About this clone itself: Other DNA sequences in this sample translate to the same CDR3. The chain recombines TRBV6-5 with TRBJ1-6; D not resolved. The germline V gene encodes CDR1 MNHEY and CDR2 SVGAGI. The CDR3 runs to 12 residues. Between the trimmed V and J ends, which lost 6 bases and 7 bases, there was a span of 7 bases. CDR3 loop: CASRDPNSPLHF. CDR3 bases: TGTGCCAGCAGGGACCCCAATTCACCCCTCCACTTT.

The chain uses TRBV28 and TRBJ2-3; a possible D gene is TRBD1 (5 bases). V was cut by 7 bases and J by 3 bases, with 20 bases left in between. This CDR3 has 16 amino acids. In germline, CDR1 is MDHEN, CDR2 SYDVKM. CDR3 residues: CASTRSSQGRTDTQYF. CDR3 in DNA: TGTGCCAGCACTCGATCGTCCCAGGGTAGGACAGATACGCAGTATTTT.

For the CDR3, the DNA is TGCGCCAGCAGCTGGCCTCTTGCGGGGGGTTTGGAGACCCAGTACTTC. Amino acid sequence: CASSWPLAGGLETQYF. V and J are TRBV5-1 and TRBJ2-5, with TRBD2 identical over 8 bases. Trimming removed 3 bases from V and 5 bases from J; junction bases left unmatched: 12. Germline CDR1 SGHRS, CDR2 YFSETQ. This CDR3 has 16 amino acids.

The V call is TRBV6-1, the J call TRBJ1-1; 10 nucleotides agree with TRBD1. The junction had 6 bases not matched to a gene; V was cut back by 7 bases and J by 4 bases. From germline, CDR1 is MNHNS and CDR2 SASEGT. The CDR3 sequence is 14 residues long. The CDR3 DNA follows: TGTGCCAGCACCGCGAGACAGGGGGCCACTGAAGCTTTCTTT. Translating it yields CASTARQGATEAFF.

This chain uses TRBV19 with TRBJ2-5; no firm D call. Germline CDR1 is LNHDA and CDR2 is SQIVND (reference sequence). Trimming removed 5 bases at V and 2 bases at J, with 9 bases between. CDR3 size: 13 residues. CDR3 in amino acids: CASSFLGQETQYF. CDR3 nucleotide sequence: TGTGCCAGTAGTTTCCTTGGGCAAGAGACCCAGTACTTC.

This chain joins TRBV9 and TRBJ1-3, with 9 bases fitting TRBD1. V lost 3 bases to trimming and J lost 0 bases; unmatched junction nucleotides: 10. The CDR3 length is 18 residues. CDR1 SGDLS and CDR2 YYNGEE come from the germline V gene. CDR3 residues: CASSARPGTGNSGNTIYF. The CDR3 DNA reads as TGTGCCAGCAGCGCACGTCCCGGGACAGGGAACTCTGGAAACACCATATATTTT.